This TCR beta chain was found in a study of spatial heterogeneity in lung cancer. Study-wide context: Available follow-up PBMC samples, collected a median of around 23 months post-resection, were sequenced.

Each TCR cDNA molecule bore a unique molecular identifier. TCRdb fed the 5' RACE reads into MiXCR, producing one record per CDR3 protein. Here the sample spans around 40,000 distinct CDR3 sequences, over 6.5% being singletons. Indicated time point: blood at routine non-recurrence follow-up after resection. Unsorted whole RNA from tumor, nontumor lung or frozen PBMC underwent sequencing. In its sample, this clonotype was seen many times. The CDR3 covers 16 residues. Germline CDR1 is SGHTA and CDR2 is FQGNSA. With 0 bases removed from V and 0 bases from J, the gap between germline ends came to 8 bases. V gene TRBV7-2 combines with J gene TRBJ2-2, with D unclear. The receptor was isolated from a male donor with early-stage non-small cell lung cancer. Source: PBMCs, taken at follow-up. The CDR3 DNA reads TGTGCCAGCAGCTTAGCTGGTCAGACGAACACCGGGGAGCTGTTTTTT. This gives the protein CASSLAGQTNTGELFF.